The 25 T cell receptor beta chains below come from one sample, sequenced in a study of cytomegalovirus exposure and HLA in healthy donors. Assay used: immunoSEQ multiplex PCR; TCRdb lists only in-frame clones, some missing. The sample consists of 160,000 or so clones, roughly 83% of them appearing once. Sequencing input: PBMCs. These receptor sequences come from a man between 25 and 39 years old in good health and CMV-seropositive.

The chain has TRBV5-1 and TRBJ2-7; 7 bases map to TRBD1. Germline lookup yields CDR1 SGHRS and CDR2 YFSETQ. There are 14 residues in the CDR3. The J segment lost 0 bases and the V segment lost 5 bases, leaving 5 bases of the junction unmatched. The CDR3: CASSVGTVSYEQYF. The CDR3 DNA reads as TGCGCCAGCAGTGTAGGGACAGTCTCCTACGAGCAGTACTTC. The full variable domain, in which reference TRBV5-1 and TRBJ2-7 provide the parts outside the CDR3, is KAGVTQTPRYLIKTRGQQVTLSCSPISGHRSVSWYQQTPGQGLQFLFEYFSETQRNKGNFPGRFSGRQFSNSRSEMNVSTLELGDSALYLCASSVGTVSYEQYFGPGTRLTVT.

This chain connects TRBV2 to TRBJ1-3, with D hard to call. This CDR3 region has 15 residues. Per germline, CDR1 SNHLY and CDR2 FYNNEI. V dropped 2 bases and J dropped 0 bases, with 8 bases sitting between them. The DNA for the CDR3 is TGTGCCAGCAGTGAATTCGTATACTCTGGAAACACCATATATTTT. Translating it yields CASSEFVYSGNTIYF.

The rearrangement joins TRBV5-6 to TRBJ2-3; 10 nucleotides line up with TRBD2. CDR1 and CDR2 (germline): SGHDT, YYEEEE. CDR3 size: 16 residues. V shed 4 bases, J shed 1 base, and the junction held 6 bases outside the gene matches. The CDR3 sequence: CASSRIAGGGTDTQYF. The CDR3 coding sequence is TGTGCCAGCAGCCGTATAGCGGGGGGTGGCACAGATACGCAGTATTTT.

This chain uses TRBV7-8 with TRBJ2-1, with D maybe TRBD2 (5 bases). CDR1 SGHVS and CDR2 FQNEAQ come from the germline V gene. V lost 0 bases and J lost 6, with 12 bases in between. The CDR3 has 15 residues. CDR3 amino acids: CASSLARGSLNEQFF. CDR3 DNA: TGTGCCAGCAGCTTAGCGCGAGGGAGCCTCAATGAGCAGTTCTTC.

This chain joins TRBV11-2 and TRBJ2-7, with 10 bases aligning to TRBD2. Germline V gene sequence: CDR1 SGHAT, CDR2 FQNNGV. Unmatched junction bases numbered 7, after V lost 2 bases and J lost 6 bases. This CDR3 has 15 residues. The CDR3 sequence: CASSLLAGASGEQYF. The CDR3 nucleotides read TGTGCCAGCAGCTTACTAGCGGGGGCCTCGGGCGAGCAGTACTTC. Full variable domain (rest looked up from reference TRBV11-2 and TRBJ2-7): EAGVAQSPRYKIIEKRQSVAFWCNPISGHATLYWYQQILGQGPKLLIQFQNNGVVDDSQLPKDRFSAERLKGVDSTLKIQPAKLEDSAVYLCASSLLAGASGEQYFGPGTRLTVT.

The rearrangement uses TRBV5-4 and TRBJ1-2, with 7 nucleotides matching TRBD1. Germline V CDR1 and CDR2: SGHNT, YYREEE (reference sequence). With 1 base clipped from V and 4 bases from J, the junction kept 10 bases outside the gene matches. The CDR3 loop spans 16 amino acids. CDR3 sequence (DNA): TGTGCCAGCAGCTTGCGGGCACCAAGGGACAGCTATGGCTACACCTTC. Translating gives CASSLRAPRDSYGYTF. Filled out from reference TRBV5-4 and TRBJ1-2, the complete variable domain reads ETGVTQSPTHLIKTRGQQVTLRCSSQSGHNTVSWYQQALGQGPQFIFQYYREEENGRGNFPPRFSGLQFPNYSSELNVNALELDDSALYLCASSLRAPRDSYGYTFGSGTRLTVV.

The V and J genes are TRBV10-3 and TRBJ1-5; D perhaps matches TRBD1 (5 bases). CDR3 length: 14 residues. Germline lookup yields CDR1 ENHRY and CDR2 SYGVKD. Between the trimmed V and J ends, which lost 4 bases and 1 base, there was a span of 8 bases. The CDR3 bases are TGTGCCATCAGTGCACGACAGAGCAATCAGCCCCAGCATTTT. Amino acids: CAISARQSNQPQHF.

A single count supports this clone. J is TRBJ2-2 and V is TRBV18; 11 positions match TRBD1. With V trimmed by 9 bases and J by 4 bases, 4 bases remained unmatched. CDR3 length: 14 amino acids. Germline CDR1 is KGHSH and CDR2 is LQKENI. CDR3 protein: CASRTGGFTGELFF. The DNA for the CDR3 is TGTGCCAGTAGGACAGGGGGCTTCACCGGGGAGCTGTTTTTT.

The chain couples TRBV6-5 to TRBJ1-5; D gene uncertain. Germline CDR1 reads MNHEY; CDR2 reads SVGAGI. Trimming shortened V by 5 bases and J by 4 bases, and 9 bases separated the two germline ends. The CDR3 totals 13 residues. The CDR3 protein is CASSVGPNQPQHF. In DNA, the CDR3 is TGTGCCAGCAGTGTTGGGCCGAATCAGCCCCAGCATTTT.

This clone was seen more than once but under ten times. The CDR3 is CASSRRTGGAETQYF. In DNA form, the CDR3 reads TGTGCCAGCAGCCGCCGGACAGGCGGGGCAGAGACCCAGTACTTC. This chain links TRBV7-2 with TRBJ2-5, with TRBD1 as a possible D gene (7 bases). V was cut by 5 bases and J by 4 bases, with 17 bases left in between. The CDR3 consists of 15 residues. Germline CDR1 and CDR2: SGHTA and FQGNSA.

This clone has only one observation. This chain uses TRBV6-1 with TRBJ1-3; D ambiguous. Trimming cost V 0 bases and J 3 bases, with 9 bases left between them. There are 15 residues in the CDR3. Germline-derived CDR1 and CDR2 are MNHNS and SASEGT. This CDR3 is CASSEAPTVGNTIYF. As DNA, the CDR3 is TGTGCCAGCAGTGAAGCGCCCACAGTTGGAAACACCATATATTTT.

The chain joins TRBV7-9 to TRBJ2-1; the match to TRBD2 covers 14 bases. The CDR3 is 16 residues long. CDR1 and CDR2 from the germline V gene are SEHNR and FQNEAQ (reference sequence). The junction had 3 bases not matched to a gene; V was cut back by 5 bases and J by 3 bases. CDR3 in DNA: TGTGCCAGCAGCCCTGGGACTAGCGGGAGCTACAATGAGCAGTTCTTC. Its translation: CASSPGTSGSYNEQFF.

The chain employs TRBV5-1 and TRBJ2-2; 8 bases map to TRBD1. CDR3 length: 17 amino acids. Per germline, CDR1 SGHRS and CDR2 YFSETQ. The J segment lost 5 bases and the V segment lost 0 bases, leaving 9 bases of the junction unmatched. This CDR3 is CASSLDSQGAGTGELFF. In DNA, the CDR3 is TGCGCCAGCAGCTTGGACTCCCAGGGGGCGGGGACCGGGGAGCTGTTTTTT.

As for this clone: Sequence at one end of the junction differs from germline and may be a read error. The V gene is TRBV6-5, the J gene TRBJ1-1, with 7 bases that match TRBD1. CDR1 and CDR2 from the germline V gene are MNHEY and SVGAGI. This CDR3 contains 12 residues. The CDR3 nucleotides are TGTGCCAGCAGTTACGCCCCCCCCGGGACAGCCTTT. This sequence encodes CASSYAPPGTAF.

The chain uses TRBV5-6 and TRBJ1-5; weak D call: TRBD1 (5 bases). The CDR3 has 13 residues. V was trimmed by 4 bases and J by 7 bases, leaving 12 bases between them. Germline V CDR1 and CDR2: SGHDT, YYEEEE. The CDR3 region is CASSPGEGQPQHF. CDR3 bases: TGTGCCAGCAGCCCGGGGGAGGGACAGCCCCAGCATTTT.

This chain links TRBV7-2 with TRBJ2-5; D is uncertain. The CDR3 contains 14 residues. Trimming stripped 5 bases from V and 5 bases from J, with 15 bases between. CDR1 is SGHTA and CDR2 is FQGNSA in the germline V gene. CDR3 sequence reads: CASSALIFAETQYF. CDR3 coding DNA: TGTGCCAGCAGCGCCTTGATCTTTGCGGAGACCCAGTACTTC.

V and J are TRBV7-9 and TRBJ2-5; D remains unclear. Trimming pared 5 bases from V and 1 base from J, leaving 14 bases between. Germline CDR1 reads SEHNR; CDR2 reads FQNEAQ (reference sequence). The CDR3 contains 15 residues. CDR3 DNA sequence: TGTGCCAGCAGCCCCGAAGGTAGCCCCCAAGAGACCCAGTACTTC. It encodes CASSPEGSPQETQYF.

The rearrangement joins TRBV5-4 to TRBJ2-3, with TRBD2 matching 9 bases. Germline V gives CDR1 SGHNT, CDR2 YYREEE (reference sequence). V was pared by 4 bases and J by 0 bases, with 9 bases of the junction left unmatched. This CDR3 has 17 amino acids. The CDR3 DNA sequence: TGTGCCAGCAGCCGATTATTTAGCGGGGGAAGCACAGATACGCAGTATTTT. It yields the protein CASSRLFSGGSTDTQYF.

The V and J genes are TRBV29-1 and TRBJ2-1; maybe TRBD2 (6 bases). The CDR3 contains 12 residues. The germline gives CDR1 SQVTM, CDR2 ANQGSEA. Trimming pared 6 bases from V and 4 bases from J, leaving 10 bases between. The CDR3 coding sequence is TGCAGCGTCCGAAGCGGGTACAATGAGCAGTTCTTC. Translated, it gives CSVRSGYNEQFF.

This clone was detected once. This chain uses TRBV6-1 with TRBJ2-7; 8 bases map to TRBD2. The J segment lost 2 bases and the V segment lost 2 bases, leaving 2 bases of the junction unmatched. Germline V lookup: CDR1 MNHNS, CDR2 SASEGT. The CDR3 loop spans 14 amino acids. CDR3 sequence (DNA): TGTGCCAGCAGTGAAACTAGCGGCCCCTACGAGCAGTACTTC. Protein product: CASSETSGPYEQYF.

The CDR3 DNA follows: TGTGCCAGCAGCTTACAGGCGGGGGAGGATGGCTACACCTTC. Encoded protein: CASSLQAGEDGYTF. This chain joins TRBV7-2 and TRBJ1-2; perhaps TRBD1 as D (5 bases). Trimming shortened V by 2 bases and J by 6 bases, and 13 bases separated the two germline ends. Germline-derived CDR1 and CDR2 are SGHTA and FQGNSA. The CDR3 contains 14 residues.

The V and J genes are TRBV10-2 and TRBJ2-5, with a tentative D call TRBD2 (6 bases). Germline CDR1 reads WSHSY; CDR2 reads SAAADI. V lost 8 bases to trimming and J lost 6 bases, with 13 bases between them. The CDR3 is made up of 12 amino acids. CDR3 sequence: CASSNGGKTQYF. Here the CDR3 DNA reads TGCGCCAGCTCGAACGGGGGAAAGACCCAGTACTTC.

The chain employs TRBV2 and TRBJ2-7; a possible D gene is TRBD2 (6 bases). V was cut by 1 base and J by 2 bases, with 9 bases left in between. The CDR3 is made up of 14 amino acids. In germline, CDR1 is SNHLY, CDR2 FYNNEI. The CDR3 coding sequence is TGTGCCAGCAGTGAAGGCGGGGACCCCTACGAGCAGTACTTC. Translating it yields CASSEGGDPYEQYF.

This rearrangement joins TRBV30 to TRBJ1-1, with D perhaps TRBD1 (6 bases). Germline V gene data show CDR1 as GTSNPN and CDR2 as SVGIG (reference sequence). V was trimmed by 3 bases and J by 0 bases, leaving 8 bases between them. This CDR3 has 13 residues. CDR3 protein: CAWRRTVNTEAFF. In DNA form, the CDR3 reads TGTGCCTGGAGAAGGACAGTGAACACTGAAGCTTTCTTT. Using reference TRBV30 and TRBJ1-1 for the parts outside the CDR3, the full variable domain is SQTIHQWPATLVQPVGSPLSLECTVEGTSNPNLYWYRQAAGRGLQLLFYSVGIGQISSEVPQNLSASRPQDRQFILSSKKLLLSDSGFYLCAWRRTVNTEAFFGQGTRLTVV.

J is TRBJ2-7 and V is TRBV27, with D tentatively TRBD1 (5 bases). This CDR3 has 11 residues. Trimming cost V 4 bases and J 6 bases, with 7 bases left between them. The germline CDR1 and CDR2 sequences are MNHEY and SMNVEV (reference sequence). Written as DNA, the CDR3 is TGTGCCAGCAGTTCAGGGTTCGAGCAGTACTTC. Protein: CASSSGFEQYF.